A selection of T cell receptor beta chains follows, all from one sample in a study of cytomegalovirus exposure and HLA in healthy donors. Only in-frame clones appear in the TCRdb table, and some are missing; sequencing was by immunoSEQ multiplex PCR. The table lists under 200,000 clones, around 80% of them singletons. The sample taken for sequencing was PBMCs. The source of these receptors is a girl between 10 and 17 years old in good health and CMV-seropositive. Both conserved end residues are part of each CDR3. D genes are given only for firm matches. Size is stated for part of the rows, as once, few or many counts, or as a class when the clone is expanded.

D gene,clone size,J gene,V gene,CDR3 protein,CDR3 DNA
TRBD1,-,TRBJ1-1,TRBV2,CASSTGTAVGWTEAFF,TGTGCCAGCAGCACGGGGACAGCCGTCGGGTGGACTGAAGCTTTCTTT
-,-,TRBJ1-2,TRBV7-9,CASSLAPIIYGYTF,TGTGCCAGCAGCCTTGCTCCTATCATCTATGGCTACACCTTC
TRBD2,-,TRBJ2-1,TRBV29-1,CSVEDRQAAGPRDEQFF,TGCAGCGTTGAAGATCGCCAGGCAGCGGGACCTAGGGATGAGCAGTTCTTC
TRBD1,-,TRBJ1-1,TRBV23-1,CASSPGQGKGNTEAFF,TGCGCCAGCAGTCCGGGACAGGGGAAAGGGAACACTGAAGCTTTCTTT
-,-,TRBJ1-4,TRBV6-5,CASSVVPDEKLFF,TGTGCCAGCAGTGTCGTCCCAGATGAAAAACTGTTTTTT
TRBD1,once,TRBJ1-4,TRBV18,CASSPTTADRGGVTNEKLFF,TGTGCCAGCTCACCAACCACCGCGGACAGGGGAGGGGTAACTAATGAAAAACTGTTTTTT
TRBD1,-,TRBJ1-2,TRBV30,CAWSVTKTGPLNYGYTF,TGTGCCTGGAGTGTAACAAAGACAGGGCCCTTAAACTATGGCTACACCTTC
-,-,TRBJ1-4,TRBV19,CASSRNRAVEKLFF,TGTGCCAGTAGTCGTAACAGGGCAGTTGAAAAACTGTTTTTT
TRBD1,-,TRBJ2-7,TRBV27,CASSPGQVASYEQYF,TGTGCCAGCAGTCCCGGACAGGTAGCTTCCTACGAGCAGTACTTC
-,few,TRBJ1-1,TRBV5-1,CASSVGTLNTEAFF,TGCGCCAGCAGCGTCGGGACACTGAACACTGAAGCTTTCTTT
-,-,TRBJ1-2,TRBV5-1,CASSKGEAASSYGYTF,TGCGCCAGCTCAAAGGGAGAGGCAGCCTCGTCCTATGGCTACACCTTC
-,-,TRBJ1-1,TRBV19,CASRKSGNTEAFF,TGTGCCAGTAGGAAGAGCGGGAACACTGAAGCTTTCTTT
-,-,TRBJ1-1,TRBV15,CATSIGGGSTEAFF,TGTGCCACCAGCATCGGCGGGGGTAGCACTGAAGCTTTCTTT
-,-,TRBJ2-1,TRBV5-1,CATKKSSYNEQFF,TGCGCCACCAAGAAGAGCTCCTACAATGAGCAGTTCTTC